These 16 T cell receptor beta chains were sequenced from one sample in a study of cytomegalovirus exposure and HLA in healthy donors. PCR involved 60 Vbeta and 13 Jbeta primers. Clones were sequenced by immunoSEQ multiplex PCR, and TCRdb holds only the in-frame ones, with some missing. This table holds nearly 200,000 clones, around 87% found once. The specimen sequenced was PBMCs. Receptors were obtained from a man aged 30-40 years in good health and CMV-seronegative.

The V gene is TRBV7-2, the J gene TRBJ2-7; TRBD2 is a possible D gene (6 bases). V was trimmed by 6 bases and J by 5 bases, leaving 11 bases between them. This CDR3 region has 12 residues. Germline CDR1 and CDR2: SGHTA and FQGNSA. CDR3 region: CASRPRGNEQYF. The CDR3 coding sequence is TGTGCCAGCAGACCCCGCGGGAACGAGCAGTACTTC.

As concerns this clone: At one end the junction does not follow the germline gene, possibly because of a read error. V gene TRBV10-3 combines with J gene TRBJ2-7; 8 bases align to TRBD1. The CDR3 has 14 residues. Germline CDR1 reads ENHRY; CDR2 reads SYGVKD. In DNA, the CDR3 is TGTGCCATCAGTTCCACCACAGGACAGGGTAATCATAGCTTC. Protein: CAISSTTGQGNHSF.

The rearrangement uses TRBV29-1 and TRBJ2-7; 11 bases line up with TRBD2. Trimming at V came to 3 bases and at J to 4 bases, leaving 8 bases not matched to a gene. Germline CDR1 and CDR2: SQVTM and ANQGSEA. The CDR3 consists of 15 residues. This CDR3 is CSVESGTSGTYEQYF. For the CDR3, the DNA is TGCAGCGTTGAGAGTGGGACTAGCGGAACTTACGAGCAGTACTTC.

V is TRBV7-2 and J is TRBJ1-6; D remains unclear. V lost 1 base and J 5 bases, leaving 9 bases between the germline ends. The germline gives CDR1 SGHTA, CDR2 FQGNSA. This CDR3 has 15 amino acids. The CDR3 DNA follows: TGTGCCAGCAGCTTAGTTAGAGGGAATAATTCACCCCTCCACTTT. Protein product: CASSLVRGNNSPLHF.

The rearrangement joins TRBV5-1 to TRBJ1-1; a possible D gene is TRBD1 (5 bases). This CDR3 comprises 16 residues. The V gene lost 3 bases and the J gene lost 1 base, with 16 bases spanning the gap. Germline V gene sequence: CDR1 SGHRS, CDR2 YFSETQ. The CDR3 nucleotides are TGCGCCAGCAGCTCTAGAGATATTACAGGGAACACTGAAGCTTTCTTT. Its translation is CASSSRDITGNTEAFF.

The rearrangement links TRBV15 to TRBJ1-2; D uncertain. This CDR3 has 14 amino acids. CDR1 is LNHNV, CDR2 YYDKDF, per germline (reference sequence). Trimming took 4 bases from V and 3 from J, leaving 12 bases between them. The CDR3 is CATSNRGLDYGYTF. The CDR3 region has the DNA TGTGCCACCAGCAACCGGGGTTTGGACTATGGCTACACCTTC. Drawing the rest from reference TRBV15 and TRBJ1-2, the complete variable domain is DAMVIQNPRYQVTQFGKPVTLSCSQTLNHNVMYWYQQKSSQAPKLLFHYYDKDFNNEADTPDNFQSRRPNTSFCFLDIRSPGLGDTAMYLCATSNRGLDYGYTFGSGTRLTVV.

V usage is TRBV18 and J usage is TRBJ1-2, with D possibly being TRBD1 (5 bases). CDR3 length equals 14 residues. V lost 3 bases and J 4 bases, leaving 12 bases between the germline ends. Germline values: CDR1 KGHSH, CDR2 LQKENI. The CDR3, as DNA: TGTGCCAGCTCACCGGCGACAGCCCTCTATGGCTACACCTTC. Translating gives CASSPATALYGYTF.

The chain couples TRBV19 to TRBJ2-7; TRBD2 aligns across 7 bases. With 6 bases clipped from V and 4 bases from J, the junction kept 12 bases outside the gene matches. The CDR3 consists of 15 residues. The germline CDR1 and CDR2 sequences are LNHDA and SQIVND (reference sequence). CDR3 region: CASRSAGEYFYEQYF. CDR3 DNA sequence: TGTGCCAGTAGGAGTGCGGGGGAGTACTTTTACGAGCAGTACTTC.

The chain couples TRBV5-1 to TRBJ2-5; tentatively, D is TRBD1 (5 bases). Deletions cut 2 bases from V and 1 base from J, with 12 bases between. The germline CDR1 and CDR2 sequences are SGHRS and YFSETQ. The CDR3 loop spans 15 amino acids. Here the CDR3 reads CASSLYDSSQETQYF. CDR3 DNA sequence: TGCGCCAGCAGCTTATATGACAGCAGCCAAGAGACCCAGTACTTC.

The chain employs TRBV5-1 and TRBJ2-3, with TRBD1 identical over 8 bases. The CDR3 is 15 residues long. The V gene end was trimmed by 3 bases and the J gene end by 0 bases; junction bases not matched to a gene: 3. The germline CDR1 and CDR2 sequences are SGHRS and YFSETQ. CDR3 loop: CASSYGTGSTDTQYF. CDR3 DNA sequence: TGCGCCAGCAGCTACGGGACAGGTAGCACAGATACGCAGTATTTT. The whole variable domain, remainder taken from reference TRBV5-1 and TRBJ2-3, is KAGVTQTPRYLIKTRGQQVTLSCSPISGHRSVSWYQQTPGQGLQFLFEYFSETQRNKGNFPGRFSGRQFSNSRSEMNVSTLELGDSALYLCASSYGTGSTDTQYFGPGTRLTVL.

The chain uses TRBV5-6 and TRBJ2-5, with D possibly matching TRBD1 (6 bases). Germline CDR1 is SGHDT and CDR2 is YYEEEE. V lost 3 bases, J lost 5 bases, and 14 bases lay in between. This CDR3 contains 14 residues. The CDR3 region has the DNA TGTGCCAGCAGCTCACAAAGGGGGTCGGAGACCCAGTACTTC. Protein: CASSSQRGSETQYF.

The CDR3 spells CASSVVTGDGYTF. Written as DNA, the CDR3 is TGTGCCAGCAGCGTAGTGACAGGGGATGGCTACACCTTC. The V and J genes are TRBV9 and TRBJ1-2, with 8 nucleotides matching TRBD1. Unmatched junction bases numbered 1, after V lost 0 bases and J lost 6 bases. This CDR3 region has 13 residues. In germline, CDR1 is SGDLS, CDR2 YYNGEE.

V gene TRBV7-6 combines with J gene TRBJ1-5; TRBD1 agrees at 7 bases. With 2 bases clipped from V and 4 bases from J, the junction kept 8 bases outside the gene matches. This CDR3 is 16 amino acids long. The V gene's germline CDR1 is SGHVS and CDR2 FNYEAQ. The CDR3 nucleotides are TGTGCCAGCAGCTTAAACGTAGGGGGCGGGAATCAGCCCCAGCATTTT. Its translation is CASSLNVGGGNQPQHF.

V usage is TRBV11-3 and J usage is TRBJ2-1; 8 nucleotides match TRBD1. Germline CDR1 SGHNT, CDR2 YENEEA. V lost 5 bases, J lost 15 bases, and 12 bases stayed unmatched. CDR3 length: 13 amino acids. DNA of the CDR3: TGTGCCAGCAGCCAAGCGTCGGACAGGGTACGGTTCTTC. Its protein is CASSQASDRVRFF.

The chain links TRBV2 to TRBJ2-3, with D perhaps matching TRBD2 (5 bases). Germline CDR1 is SNHLY and CDR2 is FYNNEI. V lost 2 bases and J 0 bases, leaving 18 bases between the germline ends. The CDR3 consists of 18 residues. Here the CDR3 reads CASSETHPTRTSTDTQYF. CDR3 bases: TGTGCCAGCAGTGAAACCCACCCTACTAGGACTAGCACAGATACGCAGTATTTT.

The chain has TRBV30 and TRBJ2-5; D ambiguous. The germline V and J ends were trimmed by 4 bases and 5 bases, with 17 bases remaining between them. The CDR3 has 14 amino acids. CDR1 GTSNPN and CDR2 SVGIG come from the germline V gene (reference sequence). This chain's CDR3 is CAWIRFGLDETQYF. For the CDR3, the DNA is TGTGCCTGGATTAGGTTCGGGTTGGATGAGACCCAGTACTTC.